These T cell receptor beta chains were read from a single sample in a study of blood T cells in healthy people across ages. TCRdb itself ran the 5' RACE reads through MiXCR, one entry per CDR3 protein. This sample carries 800,000 to 950,000 distinct CDR3 sequences, 29% of them seen once, and the ten largest clones take about 9.4%. The same data also contributed to another study, on T cells of mothers and their children.

The sample comprised blood. All receptors come from a middle-aged woman in good health. Both conserved end residues are part of each CDR3. The D gene is left open where the match is weak. The size entry is marked missing in some rows and otherwise reads once, few, many or a size class.

TRBJ2-7 | TRBV28 | TRBD1 | many | CASGIRQGTYEQYF | TGTGCCAGCGGAATCCGACAGGGAACCTACGAGCAGTACTTC
TRBJ1-3 | TRBV6-5 | . | few | CASSYSRAGSSTIYF | TGTGCCAGCAGTTACTCTCGGGCAGGGTCAAGCACCATATATTTT
TRBJ1-5 | TRBV12-3/TRBV12-4 | . | few | CASRWGQGSNQPQHF | TGTGCCAGCAGGTGGGGGCAGGGAAGCAATCAGCCCCAGCATTTT
TRBJ2-1 | TRBV18 | TRBD1 | . | CASSPPVNRGRVNEQFF | TGTGCCAGCTCACCACCGGTTAACAGGGGGCGCGTGAATGAGCAGTTCTTC
TRBJ2-7 | TRBV4-2 | . | . | CASGQEGPALQGNIRYF | TGTGCCAGCGGCCAAGAAGGGCCAGCCCTACAGGGAAACATTCGGTACTTC
TRBJ1-4 | TRBV12-3/TRBV12-4 | . | . | CASSFGRQNEKLFF | TGTGCCAGCAGTTTCGGCAGACAAAATGAAAAACTGTTTTTT
TRBJ2-1 | TRBV15 | TRBD1 | many | CATSRRRDRDNEQFF | TGTGCCACCAGCCGGAGACGGGACAGGGACAATGAGCAGTTCTTC
TRBJ2-5 | TRBV18 | . | . | CASSRGMRTETQYF | TGTGCCAGCTCACGGGGTATGCGGACGGAGACCCAGTACTTC
TRBJ1-2 | TRBV29-1 | . | many | CSVGSGSLTIFYTF | TGCAGCGTTGGCTCAGGGAGCCTCACTATTTTCTACACCTTC
TRBJ2-7 | TRBV28 | TRBD1 | . | CASRLQGAWDEQYF | TGTGCCAGCAGGCTACAGGGGGCTTGGGACGAGCAGTACTTC
TRBJ2-7 | TRBV27 | . | many | CASSSSTTAYEQYF | .
TRBJ1-5 | TRBV28 | . | . | CASSHAPREIQPQHF | TGTGCCAGCAGCCACGCTCCCAGGGAGATACAGCCCCAGCATTTT
TRBJ2-7 | TRBV3-1 | . | few | CASSPQVGTGTYEQYF | TGTGCCAGCAGCCCCCAAGTCGGTACGGGGACCTACGAGCAGTACTTC
TRBJ1-6 | TRBV4-1 | . | few | CASSQDYPVPSPLHF | TGCGCCAGCAGCCAAGATTACCCAGTCCCCTCACCCCTCCACTTT
TRBJ2-7 | TRBV7-2 | TRBD1 | many | CASSTTGGHDEQYF | TGTGCCAGCAGCACGACAGGGGGCCACGACGAGCAGTACTTC
TRBJ2-5 | TRBV7-9 | TRBD1 | many | CASSTVYRGLGETQYF | TGTGCCAGCAGCACAGTGTACAGGGGGTTAGGGGAGACCCAGTACTTC
TRBJ2-1 | TRBV5-5 | TRBD1 | many | CASSVDRVYNEQFF | TGTGCCAGCAGCGTGGACAGGGTGTACAATGAGCAGTTCTTC
TRBJ2-1 | TRBV24-1 | TRBD1 | . | CATSDPHGTDNEQFF | TGTGCCACCAGTGATCCGCACGGGACAGACAATGAGCAGTTCTTC
TRBJ2-1 | TRBV20-1 | . | once | CSRGAVNEQFF | TGCAGTCGGGGGGCCGTCAATGAGCAGTTCTTC
TRBJ2-7 | TRBV7-2 | TRBD2 | few | CASSQKTSGAYEQYF | TGTGCCAGCAGCCAAAAGACTAGCGGGGCCTACGAGCAGTACTTC
TRBJ2-1 | TRBV6-5 | TRBD2 | many | CASSYSRSGGTYNEQFF | TGTGCCAGCAGTTACTCGCGAAGCGGGGGGACCTACAATGAGCAGTTCTTC
TRBJ2-7 | TRBV6-1 | TRBD1 | . | CASRATGGLGEQYF | TGTGCCAGCAGAGCGACAGGGGGCTTGGGCGAGCAGTACTTC
TRBJ1-1 | TRBV7-9 | . | . | CATSAGLNTEAFF | TGTGCCACCTCGGCGGGGCTGAACACTGAAGCTTTCTTT
TRBJ1-2 | TRBV5-5 | TRBD1 | few | CATKTGGSNGYTF | TGTGCCACCAAAACAGGGGGTTCGAATGGCTACACCTTC
TRBJ1-6 | TRBV10-3 | TRBD1 | many | CAISDDRGTNSPLHF | TGTGCCATCAGTGATGACAGGGGTACTAATTCACCCCTCCACTTT
TRBJ2-1 | TRBV29-1 | TRBD2 | many | CSVEGEMGGFDEQFF | TGCAGCGTTGAAGGGGAAATGGGAGGGTTCGATGAGCAGTTCTTC
TRBJ2-7 | TRBV6-5 | . | many | CASSSGVRHEQYF | TGTGCCAGCAGTTCTGGGGTTCGGCACGAGCAGTACTTC
TRBJ1-6 | TRBV5-5 | . | few | CASSLEGSGNSPLHF | TGTGCCAGCAGCTTGGAGGGTTCGGGTAATTCACCCCTCCACTTT
TRBJ2-7 | TRBV5-1 | . | many | CASAMPNSYEQYF | TGCGCCAGCGCCATGCCTAACTCCTACGAGCAGTACTTC
TRBJ1-2 | TRBV5-1 | . | once | CASSLRQRSNYGYTF | TGCGCCAGCAGCTTGAGGCAGAGATCTAACTATGGCTACACCTTC
TRBJ1-4 | TRBV7-9 | . | few | CASSLGGYTNEKLFF | TGTGCCAGCAGCTTAGGCGGGTACACTAATGAAAAACTGTTTTTT
TRBJ2-5 | TRBV5-1 | . | few | CASSLLSEETQYF | TGCGCCAGCAGCTTGCTTAGCGAAGAGACCCAGTACTTC
TRBJ1-2 | TRBV5-1 | . | few | CASSSITQSYGYTF | TGCGCCAGCAGCTCCATAACACAATCCTATGGCTACACCTTC
TRBJ2-5 | TRBV4-2 | . | many | CASNQEAARAETQYF | TGTGCCAGCAACCAAGAGGCGGCCAGGGCGGAGACCCAGTACTTC
TRBJ2-1 | TRBV4-3 | TRBD1 | few | CASSQITGVSYNEQFF | TGCGCCAGCAGCCAAATCACAGGGGTCTCCTACAATGAGCAGTTCTTC
TRBJ1-1 | TRBV4-3 | . | . | CASSHPDRGYGDRNTEAFF | TGCGCCAGCAGCCATCCAGATAGGGGGTACGGGGATAGGAACACTGAAGCTTTCTTT
TRBJ2-1 | TRBV6-5 | . | many | CASSRGTAGDNEQFF | TGTGCCAGCAGCCGCGGGACTGCCGGGGACAATGAGCAGTTCTTC
TRBJ1-2 | TRBV9 | TRBD1 | few | CASSVSLDRNLYGYTF | TGTGCCAGCAGCGTATCCCTGGACAGGAATCTATATGGCTACACCTTC
TRBJ1-2 | TRBV20-1 | . | few | CSARDLTVTNYGYTF | TGCAGTGCTAGAGATCTCACCGTTACAAACTATGGCTACACCTTC